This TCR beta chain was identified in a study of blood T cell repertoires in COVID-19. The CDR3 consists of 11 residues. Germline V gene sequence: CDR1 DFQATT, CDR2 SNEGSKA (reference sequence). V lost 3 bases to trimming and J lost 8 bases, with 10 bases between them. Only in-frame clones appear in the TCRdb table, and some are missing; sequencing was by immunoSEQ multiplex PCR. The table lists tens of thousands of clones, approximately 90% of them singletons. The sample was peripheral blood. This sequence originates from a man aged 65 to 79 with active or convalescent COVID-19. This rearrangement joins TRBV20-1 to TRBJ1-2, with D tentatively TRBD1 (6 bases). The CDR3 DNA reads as TGCAGTGCTAGGCAGGGGTTAGGCTACACCTTC. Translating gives CSARQGLGYTF.